This section outlines one T cell receptor beta chain sequence together with its context. Its antigen specificity is not known. No much larger clone exists at a distance of one base, and base qualities are not known. This record belongs to a study of cytomegalovirus exposure and HLA in healthy donors (TCRdb year 2017). With regard to the full study: In an earlier analysis of 550 to 750 of the donors, around 290 Gb of sequence data and 95 million to 130 million unique TCR beta sequences from 150 million to 200 million T cells were reported. An early release that covered around 590 HLA-typed donors contained about 300 gigabases of sequencing data and about 84 million unique TCR sequences. Of the roughly 400 genotyped donors, around 81% fell in the genetic ancestry cluster associated with self-reported Caucasian donors. The study aimed to test whether signatures of past pathogen exposure could be identified by cataloging public T cell receptors. Using immunosequencing, the study profiled T cell repertoires from approximately 700 subjects and related those repertoires to cytomegalovirus serostatus. Along with the approximately 650-subject first cohort, a separate validation cohort of over a hundred different subjects was used. The study combined high-throughput TCR immunosequencing, statistical association of individual TCRs with disease status, and machine learning to predict cytomegalovirus infection status. In a later analysis, previously published TCR beta repertoires from 666 donors were re-analyzed and high-resolution HLA genotyping was added so that TCR occurrence patterns could be studied. In the later analysis, no new phenotypic data were used to find candidate immune exposures; instead, reliance was placed on TCR beta sequences and their occurrence across donors. An earlier analysis of several hundred of the donors applied high-throughput TCR beta sequencing to assess whether each TCR beta V gene segment acted as functional or pseudogenic. Alongside the repertoire data, information on donor age, sex, ethnicity and CMV serostatus was compiled. Genome-wide SNP genotypes for about 55% of the 666 donors were used in a later genetic analysis, which treated that subset as a discovery cohort. All discovery cohort repertoires had been generated on a single sequencing platform. Class I and class II HLA loci were covered by the typing at four-digit resolution. The number of donors typed differed by locus, with about 629-630 for A, B, C, DRB1 and DQB1, 522 for DQA1, approximately 570 for DPA1, and approximately 470 for DPB1. About five DR-DQ haplotypes were treated as single units for association and clustering because of strong linkage in the cohort. Among approximately 370 genotyped donors of the cohort, an average of around 220,000 unique TCR beta nucleotide sequences was sequenced per donor, of which roughly 18% were non-productive. The paper's findings and limits, for the study overall: According to the authors, the approach could potentially be generalized to other disease states and immunological phenotypes. The study gave a list of under 200 TCR beta chains associated with cytomegalovirus. A further reported finding was that TCR beta sequences accurately predicted the HLA-A and HLA-B alleles for most subjects in the first cohort. For the cohort, immune exposure information was limited to CMV serostatus. The presence/absence analyses assumed that sequencing depth was roughly uniform across donors, and that assumption may not be true. According to a later analysis, most CMV-associated TCR beta chains appeared to be HLA-restricted, and the HLA associations seemed to be driven largely by CMV exposure. The classifier was reported to diagnose cytomegalovirus status with high specificity and sensitivity in both the original and validation cohorts. Most TCR sequences were seen in very few donors, while some public TCRs were found in many individuals. Linkage disequilibrium might explain the correlated functional status among segregating V segments, but an unknown experimental factor could not be excluded. When HLA alleles, especially DR and DQ, strongly co-occurred, attributing TCR associations to individual alleles was difficult. At a false discovery rate of 0.05, a later analysis linked some 18,000 TCR beta sequences to specific HLA alleles. In this cohort, only TCR beta chains were sequenced, and detectable features were limited by the absence of alpha or paired-chain data. An earlier analysis of 587 of the donors showed that most TCR beta V segments appeared in productive rearrangements either about 90% or about 30% of the time, which broadly matched IMGT annotations. According to a later analysis, TCR association rates differed among HLA loci, with DRB1 alleles showing the most associated TCRs and HLA-C alleles showing the fewest. A later analysis found that HLA-associated TCR beta chains were more clonally expanded and had lower generation probabilities than equally common non-associated chains. A cluster of highly shared sequence variants was judged likely to represent a technical artifact of the sequencing pipeline. According to a later analysis, parvovirus B19, influenza, CMV and Epstein-Barr virus appeared linked to several top co-occurrence clusters. According to a later genetic analysis, donors in an Asian-associated ancestry cluster had fewer N-insertions in productive TCRs than the approximately 710-donor mean. HLA typing was unavailable for some donors at each locus, so association tests used only the typed subset. A few of the identified cytomegalovirus-associated TCR beta chains were confirmed in vitro to be specific for cytomegalovirus antigens. About 15 rarely observed V segments, including chromosome 9 orphons, were excluded from the earlier analysis of about 500 of the donors because counts were too low. An association between a missense DCLRE1C variant and V-gene and J-gene trimming of TCR beta chains was found in a later genetic analysis and replicated in an independent cohort.

Library preparation employed the immunoSEQ multiplex PCR assay. The multiplex PCR relied on a mix of 60 forward primers for TCR Vbeta segments and 13 reverse primers for TCR Jbeta segments. The CDR3 region of rearranged TCR beta genes was amplified from genomic DNA with a multiplex PCR assay. Amplified TCR beta libraries were sequenced as 87-base-pair reads on the Illumina HiSeq System. The paper's processing steps were these. In a later analysis, tens of millions of unique TCR beta chains were counted across the roughly 610 repertoires, and roughly 11 million of these chains were shared by at least two donors. To remove PCR and sequencing errors, raw reads were error-corrected and collapsed into unique sequences using a nearest-neighbor algorithm that merged closely related sequences. To assign V, D and J gene segments, CDR3 sequences were aligned to IMGT reference sequences. For a sequence to be retained, a match of at least six nucleotides was required to both a V gene segment and a J gene segment. A rearrangement counted as productive if the CDR3 had no stop codons and remained in frame with V and J, and every other rearrangement counted as non-productive. Following IMGT convention, CDR3 was defined as the stretch from the second conserved V-encoded cysteine to the conserved J-encoded phenylalanine. The earlier analysis of approximately 500 of the donors excluded sequences that lacked an unambiguous match to a single V gene segment. An earlier analysis of several hundred of the donors called V segments functional above 56.7% productive rearrangements and segregating when the between-donor standard deviation exceeded 5%. A statistical classification framework was built for diagnosing cytomegalovirus status from the catalog of TCR beta chain sequences. In a later analysis, TCR nucleotide sequences were compared against IMGT/GENE-DB human TR gene sequences so that V and J genes could be assigned. In a later analysis, CDR3 sequences and most-parsimonious VDJ recombination scenarios were assigned using the TCRdist pipeline. A later analysis defined each TCR beta chain by its CDR3 amino acid sequence plus V-gene family, and excluded reads lacking a unique V-gene family. To address suspected cross-contamination and a sequencing artifact, a later analysis removed a few hundred highly shared, low-generation-probability nucleotide sequences. In a later analysis, a clonal expansion index was calculated for each public chain from normalized within-repertoire ranks of inferred template counts. In a later analysis, generation probabilities were computed with a VDJ recombination model fitted to out-of-frame rearrangements, and the resulting probabilities were checked against IGoR. Hypergeometric tests were used in a later analysis to score TCR-TCR, TCR-HLA and TCR-CMV co-occurrence, with a repertoire-size bias correction applied to the TCR pairs. To estimate false discovery rates, a later analysis permuted the HLA or CMV assignments 20 times. In a later analysis, co-occurring TCRs were grouped using DBSCAN, and TCRdist sequence similarity was added for clustering within HLA-allele-positive subsets. Repertoires with fewer than 30,000 or more than 120,000 public chains were left out of co-occurrence clustering, as were a handful of repertoires with anomalous nucleotide sharing. Here the immuneACCESS table is served through TCRdb, limited to in-frame sequences with V and J called. Missing clones are a known gap in these copies; in checked studies unresolved V genes cover under half, and the rest lacks a known reason. For V, J and clone size, that table is used; D and trimming come from the DNA. The sample profile shows roughly 100,000 clones; 75% of them were found once. 2.5% to 3% of the sample belongs to the ten largest clones.

The cohort comprised 670 or so healthy bone marrow donors. At the time of sampling, all cohort members were nominally healthy, though unrecorded immune exposures were likely present. The donor tested CMV seropositive and was one of the 289 seropositive cohort members. Every donor gave a peripheral blood sample, and the peripheral blood mononuclear cells from that sample were used for TCR beta sequencing. The Qiagen DNeasy Blood Extraction Kit was used to extract genomic DNA from the blood cell samples. The sample comprised PBMCs. This TCR was sampled from a male donor in good health and CMV-seropositive.

The sequenced DNA is TGTGCCAGTAGTATACGAAAAACTCACAGGGGGCGAGAGACCCAGTACTTC. Its protein reads: CASSIRKTHRGRETQYF. This chain joins TRBV19 to TRBJ2-5; 9 nucleotides in the junction match TRBD1. Measured from the cysteine to the phenylalanine, the CDR3 is 17 residues long. Left in the record is the CDR3 DNA by itself, 51 bases read in frame from the first base. CDR1 is given as LNHDA and CDR2 as SQIVND, both from the germline V gene (reference sequence). From V the trimming removes 2 bases and from J it removes 4 bases, while the gene matches leave 11 bases of the junction unaccounted for. With the rest looked up from the reference TRBV19 and TRBJ2-5 genes rather than sequenced, the full variable domain is DGGITQSPKYLFRKEGQNVTLSCEQNLNHDAMYWYRQDPGQGLRLIYYSQIVNDFQKGDIAEGYSVSREKKESFPLTVTSAQKNPTAFYLCASSIRKTHRGRETQYFGPGTRLLVL.